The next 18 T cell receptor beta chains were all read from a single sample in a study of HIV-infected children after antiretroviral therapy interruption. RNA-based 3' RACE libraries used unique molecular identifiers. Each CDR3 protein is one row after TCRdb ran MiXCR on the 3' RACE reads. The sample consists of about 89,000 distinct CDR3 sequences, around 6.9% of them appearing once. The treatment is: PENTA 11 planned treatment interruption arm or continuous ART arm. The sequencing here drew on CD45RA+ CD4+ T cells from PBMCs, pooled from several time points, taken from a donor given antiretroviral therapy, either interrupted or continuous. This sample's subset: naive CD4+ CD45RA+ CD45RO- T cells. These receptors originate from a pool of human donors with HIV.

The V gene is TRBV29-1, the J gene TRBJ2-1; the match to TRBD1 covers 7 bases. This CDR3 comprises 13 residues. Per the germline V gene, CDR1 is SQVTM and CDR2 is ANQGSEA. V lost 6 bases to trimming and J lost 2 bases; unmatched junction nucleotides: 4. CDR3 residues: CSVDRSTYNEQFF. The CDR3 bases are TGCAGCGTGGACAGGTCCACCTACAATGAGCAGTTCTTC.

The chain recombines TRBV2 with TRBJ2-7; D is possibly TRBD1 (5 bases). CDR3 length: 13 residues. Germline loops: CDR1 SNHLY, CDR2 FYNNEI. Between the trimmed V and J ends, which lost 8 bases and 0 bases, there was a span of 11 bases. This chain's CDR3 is CASSDSFSYEQYF. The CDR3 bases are TGTGCCAGCTCAGACAGTTTCTCCTACGAGCAGTACTTC.

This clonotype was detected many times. This chain's CDR3 is CASSLQDANYGYTF. CDR3 sequence (DNA): TGTGCCAGCAGCTTACAGGACGCAAACTATGGCTACACCTTC. The gene calls are TRBV11-2 and TRBJ1-2; the D is unclear. Between the trimmed V and J ends, which lost 2 bases and 2 bases, there was a span of 9 bases. Germline CDR1 is SGHAT and CDR2 is FQNNGV. The CDR3 totals 14 residues.

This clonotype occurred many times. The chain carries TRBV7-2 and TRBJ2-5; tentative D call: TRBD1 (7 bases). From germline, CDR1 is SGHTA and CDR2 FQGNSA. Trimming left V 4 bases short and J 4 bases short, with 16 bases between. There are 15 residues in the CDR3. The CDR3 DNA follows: TGTGCCAGCAGCTCCCCCAGGGGGGCAGGAGAGACCCAGTACTTC. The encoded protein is CASSSPRGAGETQYF.

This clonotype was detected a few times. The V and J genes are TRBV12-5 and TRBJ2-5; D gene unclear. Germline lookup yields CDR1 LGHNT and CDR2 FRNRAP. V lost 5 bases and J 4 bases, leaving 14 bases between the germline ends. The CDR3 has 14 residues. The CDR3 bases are TGTGCTAGTGGTCCCGGGCCCAATGGAGAGACCCAGTACTTC. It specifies CASGPGPNGETQYF. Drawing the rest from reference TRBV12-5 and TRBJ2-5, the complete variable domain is DARVTQTPRHKVTEMGQEVTMRCQPILGHNTVFWYRQTMMQGLELLAYFRNRAPLDDSGMPKDRFSAEMPDATLATLKIQPSEPRDSAVYFCASGPGPNGETQYFGPGTRLLVL.

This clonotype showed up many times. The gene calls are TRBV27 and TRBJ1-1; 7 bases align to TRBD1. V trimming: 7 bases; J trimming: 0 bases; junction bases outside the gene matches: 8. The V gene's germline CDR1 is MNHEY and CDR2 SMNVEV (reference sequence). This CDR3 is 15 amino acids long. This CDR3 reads CASKKEQGLNTEAFF. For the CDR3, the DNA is TGTGCCAGCAAGAAGGAACAGGGGTTGAACACTGAAGCTTTCTTT.

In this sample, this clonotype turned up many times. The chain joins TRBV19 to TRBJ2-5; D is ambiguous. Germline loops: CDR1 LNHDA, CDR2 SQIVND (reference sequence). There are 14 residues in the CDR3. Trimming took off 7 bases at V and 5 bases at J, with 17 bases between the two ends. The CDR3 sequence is CASNNPGLRETQYF. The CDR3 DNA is TGTGCCAGTAATAACCCCGGCTTACGGGAGACCCAGTACTTC.

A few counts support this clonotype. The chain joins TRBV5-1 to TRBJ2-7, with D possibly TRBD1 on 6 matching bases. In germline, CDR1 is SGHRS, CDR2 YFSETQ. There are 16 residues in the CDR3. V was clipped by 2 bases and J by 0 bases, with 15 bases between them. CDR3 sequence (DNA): TGCGCCAGCAGCTTAATTCCCGGGGACACCTCCTACGAGCAGTACTTC. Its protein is CASSLIPGDTSYEQYF.

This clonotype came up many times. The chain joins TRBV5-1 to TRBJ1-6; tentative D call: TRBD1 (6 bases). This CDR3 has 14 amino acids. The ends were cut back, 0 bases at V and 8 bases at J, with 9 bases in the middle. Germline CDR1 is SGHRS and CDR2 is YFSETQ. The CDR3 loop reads CASSLEAGDSPLHF. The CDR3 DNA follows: TGCGCCAGCAGCTTGGAGGCAGGGGATTCACCCCTCCACTTT.

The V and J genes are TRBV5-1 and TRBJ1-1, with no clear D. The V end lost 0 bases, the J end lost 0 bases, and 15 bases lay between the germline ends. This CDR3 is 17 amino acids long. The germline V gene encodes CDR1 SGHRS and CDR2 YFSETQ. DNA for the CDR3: TGCGCCAGCAGCTTGGGGTCAGGCTATGAGATGAACACTGAAGCTTTCTTT. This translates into CASSLGSGYEMNTEAFF.

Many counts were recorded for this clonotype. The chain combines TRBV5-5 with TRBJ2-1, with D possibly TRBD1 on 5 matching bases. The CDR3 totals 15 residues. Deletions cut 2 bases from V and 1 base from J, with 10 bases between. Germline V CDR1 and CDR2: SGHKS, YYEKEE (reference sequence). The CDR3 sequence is CASSFGAASYNEQFF. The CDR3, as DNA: TGTGCCAGCAGCTTTGGGGCCGCGTCCTACAATGAGCAGTTCTTC.

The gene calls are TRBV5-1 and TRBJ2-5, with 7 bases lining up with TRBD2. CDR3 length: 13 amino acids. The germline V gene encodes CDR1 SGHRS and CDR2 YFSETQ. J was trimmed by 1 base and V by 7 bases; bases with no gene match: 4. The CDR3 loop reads CASRGLPQETQYF. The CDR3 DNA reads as TGCGCCAGCCGGGGACTACCCCAAGAGACCCAGTACTTC.

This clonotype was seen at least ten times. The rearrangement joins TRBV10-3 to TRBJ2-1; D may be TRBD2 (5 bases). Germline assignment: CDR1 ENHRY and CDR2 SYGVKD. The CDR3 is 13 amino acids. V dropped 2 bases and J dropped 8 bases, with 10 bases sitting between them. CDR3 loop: CAISEAEVDEQFF. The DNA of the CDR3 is TGTGCCATCAGTGAGGCGGAGGTGGATGAGCAGTTCTTC.

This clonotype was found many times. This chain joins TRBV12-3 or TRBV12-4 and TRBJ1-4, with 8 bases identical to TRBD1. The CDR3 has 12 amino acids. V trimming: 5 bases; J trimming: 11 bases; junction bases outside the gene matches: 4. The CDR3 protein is CASSARGQKLFF. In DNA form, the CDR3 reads TGTGCCAGCAGTGCCAGGGGGCAGAAACTGTTTTTT.

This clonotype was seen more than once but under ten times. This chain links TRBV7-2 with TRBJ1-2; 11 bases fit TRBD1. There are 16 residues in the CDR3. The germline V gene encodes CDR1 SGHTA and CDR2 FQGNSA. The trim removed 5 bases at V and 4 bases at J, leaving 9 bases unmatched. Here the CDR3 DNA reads TGTGCCAGCAGCGCTACGAGGGACAGGGGGGCCTATGGCTACACCTTC. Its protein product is CASSATRDRGAYGYTF.

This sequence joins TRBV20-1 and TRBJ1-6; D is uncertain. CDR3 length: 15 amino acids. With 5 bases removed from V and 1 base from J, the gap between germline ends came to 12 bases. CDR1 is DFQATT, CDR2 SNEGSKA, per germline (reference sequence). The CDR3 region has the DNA TGCAGTGCTCGTGCCTCGGAGTCCTATAATTCACCCCTCCACTTT. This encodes CSARASESYNSPLHF.

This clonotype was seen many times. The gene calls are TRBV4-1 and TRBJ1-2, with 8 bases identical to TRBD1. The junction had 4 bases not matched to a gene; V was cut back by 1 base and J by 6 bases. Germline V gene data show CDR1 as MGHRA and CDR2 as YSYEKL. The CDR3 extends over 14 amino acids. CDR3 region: CASSQGSGGDGYTF. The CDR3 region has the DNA TGCGCCAGCAGCCAAGGCTCAGGGGGCGATGGCTACACCTTC.

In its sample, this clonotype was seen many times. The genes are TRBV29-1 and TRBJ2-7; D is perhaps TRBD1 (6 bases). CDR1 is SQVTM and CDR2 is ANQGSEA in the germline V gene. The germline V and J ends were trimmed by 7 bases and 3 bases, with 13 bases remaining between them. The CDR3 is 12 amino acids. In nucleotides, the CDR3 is TGCAGCGCAGGGGAAGGGGACTACGAGCAGTACTTC. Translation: CSAGEGDYEQYF.